Detailed here is one T cell receptor beta chain. Its target is not known. Data came from immunoSEQ multiplex PCR; TCRdb stores just in-frame clones and leaves some out. The sample contains tens of thousands of clones, around 89% of which appear only once. CDR1 is SEHNR, CDR2 FQNEAQ, per germline (reference sequence). The CDR3 spans 18 residues. The V and J ends lost 4 bases and 6 bases, in that order; junction bases with no gene match: 20. These data originate in a study of OX40 agonist ivuxolimab in advanced cancers. Across the whole study: People in dose escalation had one of these cancers: hepatocellular carcinoma, melanoma, renal cell or head and neck cancer.

Study-wide results and caveats: The study found that CD8+ T cells averaged more expanded clones than CD4+. Dose levels from 0.1 to 3.0 mg/kg saw CD4+ and CD8+ blood T cells expand clonally by week 6.

Sequenced here: CD4+ or CD8+ T cells sorted from blood, sampled in a trial of the OX40 agonist ivuxolimab. This rearrangement joins TRBV7-9 to TRBJ1-1, with 7 bases aligning to TRBD1. This receptor was identified in an adult with an advanced solid tumor such as melanoma, head and neck, liver or kidney cancer. The CDR3 region has the DNA TGTGCCAGCAGCTCGAACAGGGGTGGGAAGGAAAAAATCCCTGAAGCTTTCTTT. Encoded protein: CASSSNRGGKEKIPEAFF.